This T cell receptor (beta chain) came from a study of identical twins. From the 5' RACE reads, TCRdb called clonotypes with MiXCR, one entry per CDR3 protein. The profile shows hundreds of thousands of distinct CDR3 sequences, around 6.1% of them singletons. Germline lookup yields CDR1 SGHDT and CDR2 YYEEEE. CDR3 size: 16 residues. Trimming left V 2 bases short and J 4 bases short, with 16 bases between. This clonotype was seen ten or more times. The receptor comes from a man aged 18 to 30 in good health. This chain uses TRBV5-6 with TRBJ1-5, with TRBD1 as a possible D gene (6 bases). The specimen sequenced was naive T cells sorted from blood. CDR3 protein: CASSLAQGPGNQPQHF. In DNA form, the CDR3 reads TGTGCCAGCAGCTTAGCACAGGGCCCGGGAAATCAGCCCCAGCATTTT.